The rows below give T cell receptor beta chains drawn from one sample of a study of T cell responses to AZD1222 COVID-19 vaccine. Data came from immunoSEQ multiplex PCR; TCRdb stores just in-frame clones and leaves some out. This table has around 150,000 clones, 92% appearing once. Sequences were derived from peripheral blood, sampled on day 0 of AZD1222 vaccination. All receptors derive from an adult in good health. CDR3s include the opening cysteine and the closing phenylalanine or tryptophan. The order of the fields is V gene, D gene, clone size, J gene, CDR3 DNA, CDR3 protein. D genes are given only for firm matches. Clone size is given for some rows only: seen once, a few or many times, or a class if the clone is expanded.

v_gene: TRBV7-2
d_gene: -
abundance: -
j_gene: TRBJ1-3
CDR3nt: TGTGCCAGCAGCTTTACCCAGAACTCTGGAAACACCATATATTTT
CDR3aa: CASSFTQNSGNTIYF

v_gene: TRBV5-6
d_gene: TRBD1
abundance: -
j_gene: TRBJ1-2
CDR3nt: TGTGCCAGCAGCTCACAGGGGACCCTTATCTATGGCTACACCTTC
CDR3aa: CASSSQGTLIYGYTF

v_gene: TRBV30
d_gene: -
abundance: -
j_gene: TRBJ2-1
CDR3nt: TGTGCCTGGAGTGTATCCCGGGGGCCAGGCTACAATGAGCAGTTCTTC
CDR3aa: CAWSVSRGPGYNEQFF

v_gene: TRBV4-1
d_gene: TRBD1
abundance: -
j_gene: TRBJ2-2
CDR3nt: TGCGCCAGCAGCCAAGGGTACGGGACAGGGAACACCGGGGAGCTGTTTTTT
CDR3aa: CASSQGYGTGNTGELFF

v_gene: TRBV7-2
d_gene: TRBD1
abundance: -
j_gene: TRBJ1-4
CDR3nt: TGTGCCAGCAGCCCAGATAGGCCAGGGGGATTTAATGAAAAACTGTTTTTT
CDR3aa: CASSPDRPGGFNEKLFF

v_gene: TRBV19
d_gene: TRBD1
abundance: -
j_gene: TRBJ2-3
CDR3nt: TGTGCCAGTAGTATTAACAGGGGGGCAGATACGCAGTATTTT
CDR3aa: CASSINRGADTQYF

v_gene: TRBV4-1
d_gene: -
abundance: once
j_gene: TRBJ2-3
CDR3nt: TGCGCCAGCAGCCGCGGAGCGGCCATCACAGATACGCAGTATTTT
CDR3aa: CASSRGAAITDTQYF

v_gene: TRBV10-1
d_gene: TRBD1
abundance: -
j_gene: TRBJ2-1
CDR3nt: TGCGCCAGCACTGAATGGACCGGGACAGGGGAGGACAATGAGCAGTTCTTC
CDR3aa: CASTEWTGTGEDNEQFF

v_gene: TRBV4-3
d_gene: -
abundance: -
j_gene: TRBJ1-1
CDR3nt: TGCGCCAGCAGCCAAGAAATGCACCGCAGCACTGAAGCTTTCTTT
CDR3aa: CASSQEMHRSTEAFF

v_gene: TRBV14
d_gene: -
abundance: -
j_gene: TRBJ2-7
CDR3nt: TGTGCCAGCAGCCAAGCCGGGACTCTCGAGCAGTACTTC
CDR3aa: CASSQAGTLEQYF

v_gene: TRBV7-9
d_gene: TRBD1
abundance: -
j_gene: TRBJ1-5
CDR3nt: TGTGCCAGCAGCTTAGGGGTAGGGGGCTATAGCAATCAGCCCCAGCATTTT
CDR3aa: CASSLGVGGYSNQPQHF

v_gene: TRBV5-6
d_gene: -
abundance: -
j_gene: TRBJ2-2
CDR3nt: TGTGCCAGCAGCTTGACCTCAAACACCGGGGAGCTGTTTTTT
CDR3aa: CASSLTSNTGELFF

v_gene: TRBV29-1
d_gene: TRBD1
abundance: -
j_gene: TRBJ2-7
CDR3nt: TGCAGCGTTGAAGTCGACAGGGGGTACGAGCAGTACTTC
CDR3aa: CSVEVDRGYEQYF

v_gene: TRBV4-1
d_gene: -
abundance: once
j_gene: TRBJ1-1
CDR3nt: TGCGCCAGCAGTCGGGAGGTAAGCACTGAAGCTTTCTTT
CDR3aa: CASSREVSTEAFF

v_gene: TRBV15
d_gene: -
abundance: -
j_gene: TRBJ1-5
CDR3nt: TGTGCCACCAGCTACAGTTATAGCAATCAGCCCCAGCATTTT
CDR3aa: CATSYSYSNQPQHF

v_gene: TRBV19
d_gene: TRBD1
abundance: -
j_gene: TRBJ1-5
CDR3nt: TGTGCCAGTAGTACAGGACAGGGGGCAATCGGCAATCAGCCCCAGCATTTT
CDR3aa: CASSTGQGAIGNQPQHF

v_gene: TRBV19
d_gene: -
abundance: -
j_gene: TRBJ2-2
CDR3nt: TGTGCCAGTAGTATGTATGGTCAGGGATTGAACACCGGGGAGCTGTTTTTT
CDR3aa: CASSMYGQGLNTGELFF

v_gene: TRBV28
d_gene: -
abundance: -
j_gene: TRBJ1-5
CDR3nt: TGTGCCAGCAGGGTGAGCGGGGGAGGCAATCAGCCCCAGCATTTT
CDR3aa: CASRVSGGGNQPQHF

v_gene: TRBV29-1
d_gene: -
abundance: few
j_gene: TRBJ1-1
CDR3nt: TGCAGCGTTGACGGGGGCTGGGGAGCTTTCTTT
CDR3aa: CSVDGGWGAFF

v_gene: TRBV6-5
d_gene: TRBD1
abundance: -
j_gene: TRBJ1-1
CDR3nt: TGTGCCAGTTTAGCAACGGGACAGGGGAACACTGAAGCTTTCTTT
CDR3aa: CASLATGQGNTEAFF

v_gene: TRBV6-2/TRBV6-3
d_gene: -
abundance: -
j_gene: TRBJ2-7
CDR3nt: TGTGCCAGCAGTTACGATTCCGAGCAGTACTTC
CDR3aa: CASSYDSEQYF

v_gene: TRBV27
d_gene: -
abundance: once
j_gene: TRBJ2-2
CDR3nt: TGTGCCAGCTACACCCTTTGGGGAAGGGGCAGCACCGGGGAGCTGTTTTTT
CDR3aa: CASYTLWGRGSTGELFF

v_gene: TRBV6-6
d_gene: -
abundance: -
j_gene: TRBJ2-2
CDR3nt: TGTGCCAGCATGCATTTCCAACCCGGGGAGCTGTTTTTT
CDR3aa: CASMHFQPGELFF

v_gene: TRBV9
d_gene: TRBD2
abundance: -
j_gene: TRBJ2-7
CDR3nt: TGTGCCAGCAGCGTGGGCGGGACTAGGTCCTACGAGCAGTACTTC
CDR3aa: CASSVGGTRSYEQYF

v_gene: TRBV6-4
d_gene: -
abundance: -
j_gene: TRBJ1-5
CDR3nt: TGTGCCAGCAGTGACAGCCTCAATCAGCCCCAGCATTTT
CDR3aa: CASSDSLNQPQHF